Reported below is one TCR beta chain. Generated by immunoSEQ multiplex PCR, the TCRdb table keeps only in-frame clones and is missing some. This sample yields about 480,000 clones, of which approximately 90% are seen a single time; approximately 8% belongs to the top ten. The data are from a study of blood T cell repertoires in COVID-19. Study in general: The analysed material was cDNA or gDNA that came from T cells, B-cell-depleted T cells, or PBMCs.

The ends lost 5 bases at V and 8 bases at J; junction bases unmatched: 5. In germline, CDR1 is MNHEY, CDR2 SVGAGI. The CDR3 is 14 amino acids. Recruits, aged about 18 to 100 years, lived in 20 to 30 US areas. Cohort 3 recovery required two negative PCRs, clearance, or symptom resolution. This sequence originates from a woman in her sixties who had recovered from COVID-19. The J gene is TRBJ1-6, the V gene TRBV6-5; 8 nucleotides line up with TRBD1. The sample consisted of PBMCs or T cells enriched from blood (not recorded which). Written as DNA, the CDR3 is TGTGCCAGCAGTCGACAGGGGATAGATTCACCCCTCCACTTT. Residues: CASSRQGIDSPLHF.